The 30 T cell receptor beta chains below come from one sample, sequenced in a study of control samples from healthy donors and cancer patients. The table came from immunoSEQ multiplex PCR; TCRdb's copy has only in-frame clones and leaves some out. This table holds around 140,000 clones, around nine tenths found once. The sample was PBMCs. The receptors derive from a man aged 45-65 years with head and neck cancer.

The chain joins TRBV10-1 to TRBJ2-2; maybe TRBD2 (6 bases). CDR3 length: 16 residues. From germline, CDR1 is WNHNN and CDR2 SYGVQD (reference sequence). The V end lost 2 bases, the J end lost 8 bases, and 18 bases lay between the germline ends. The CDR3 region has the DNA TGCGCCAGCAGTGAGGGAGTGTCGGAGGGAGTGGGGGAGCTGTTTTTT. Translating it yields CASSEGVSEGVGELFF.

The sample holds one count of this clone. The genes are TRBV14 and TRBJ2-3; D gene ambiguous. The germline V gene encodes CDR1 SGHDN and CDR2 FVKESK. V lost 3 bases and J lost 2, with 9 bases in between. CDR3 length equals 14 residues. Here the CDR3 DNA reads TGTGCCAGCAGCCAGTGGAAGTACACAGATACGCAGTATTTT. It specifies CASSQWKYTDTQYF.

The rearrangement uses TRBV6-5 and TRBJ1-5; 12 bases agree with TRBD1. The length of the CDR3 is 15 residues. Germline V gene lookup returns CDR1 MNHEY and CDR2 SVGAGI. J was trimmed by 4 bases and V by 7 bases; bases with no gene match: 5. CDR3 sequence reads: CASTGTGGLNQPQHF. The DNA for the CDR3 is TGTGCCAGCACGGGGACAGGGGGCCTGAATCAGCCCCAGCATTTT.

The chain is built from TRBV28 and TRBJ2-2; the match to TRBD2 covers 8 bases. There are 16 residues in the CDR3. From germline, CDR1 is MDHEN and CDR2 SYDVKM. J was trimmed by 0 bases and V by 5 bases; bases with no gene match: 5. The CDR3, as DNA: TGTGCCAGCAGTCCGCCGGGACTAGCGAACACCGGGGAGCTGTTTTTT. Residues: CASSPPGLANTGELFF.

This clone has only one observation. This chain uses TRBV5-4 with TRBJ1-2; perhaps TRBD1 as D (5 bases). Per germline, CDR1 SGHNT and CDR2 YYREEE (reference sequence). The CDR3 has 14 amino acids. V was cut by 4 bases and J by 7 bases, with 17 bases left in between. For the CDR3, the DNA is TGTGCCAGCAGCACTGAGGGGTATCTTCCTGGCTACACCTTC. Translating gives CASSTEGYLPGYTF.

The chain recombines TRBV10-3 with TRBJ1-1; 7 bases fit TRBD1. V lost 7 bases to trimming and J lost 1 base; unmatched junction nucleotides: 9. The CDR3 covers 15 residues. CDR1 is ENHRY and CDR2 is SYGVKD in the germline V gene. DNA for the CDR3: TGTGCCATCACCTTGCAGGGGGACAGGAACACTGAAGCTTTCTTT. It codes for CAITLQGDRNTEAFF.

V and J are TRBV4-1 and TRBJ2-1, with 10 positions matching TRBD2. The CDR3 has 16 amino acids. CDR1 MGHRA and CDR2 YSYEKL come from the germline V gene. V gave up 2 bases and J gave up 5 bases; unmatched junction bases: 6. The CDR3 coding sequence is TGCGCCAGCAGCCAAATAGCGGGAGGACCCGACAATGAGCAGTTCTTC. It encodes CASSQIAGGPDNEQFF.

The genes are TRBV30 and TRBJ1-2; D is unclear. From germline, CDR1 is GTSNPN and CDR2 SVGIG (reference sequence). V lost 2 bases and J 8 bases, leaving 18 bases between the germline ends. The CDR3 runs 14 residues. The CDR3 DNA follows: TGTGCCTGGAGTATCCGACAAGGCTGGGGAGGCTACACCTTC. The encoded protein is CAWSIRQGWGGYTF.

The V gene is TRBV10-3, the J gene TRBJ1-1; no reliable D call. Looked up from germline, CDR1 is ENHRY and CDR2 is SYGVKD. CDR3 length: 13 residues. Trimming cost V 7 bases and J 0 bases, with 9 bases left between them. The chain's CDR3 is CAIKPLMNTEAFF. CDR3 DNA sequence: TGTGCCATCAAACCCCTCATGAACACTGAAGCTTTCTTT.

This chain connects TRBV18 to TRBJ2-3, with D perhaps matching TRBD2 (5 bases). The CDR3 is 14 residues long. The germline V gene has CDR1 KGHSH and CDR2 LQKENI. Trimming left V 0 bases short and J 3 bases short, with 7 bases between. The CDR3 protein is CASSPPTITDTQYF. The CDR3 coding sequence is TGTGCCAGCTCACCACCGACTATTACAGATACGCAGTATTTT.

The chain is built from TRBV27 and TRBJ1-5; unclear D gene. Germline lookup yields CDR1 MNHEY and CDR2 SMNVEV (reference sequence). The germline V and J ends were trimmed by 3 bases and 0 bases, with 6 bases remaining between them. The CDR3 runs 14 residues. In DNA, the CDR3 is TGTGCCAGCAGTTTTGGCGCTAGCAATCAGCCCCAGCATTTT. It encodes CASSFGASNQPQHF.

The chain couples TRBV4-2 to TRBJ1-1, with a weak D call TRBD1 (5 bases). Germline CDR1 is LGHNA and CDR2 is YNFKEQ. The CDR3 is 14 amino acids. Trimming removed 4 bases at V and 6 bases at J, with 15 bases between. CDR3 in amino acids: CASSPISGSAEAFF. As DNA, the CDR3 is TGTGCCAGCAGCCCTATATCAGGGAGCGCTGAAGCTTTCTTT.

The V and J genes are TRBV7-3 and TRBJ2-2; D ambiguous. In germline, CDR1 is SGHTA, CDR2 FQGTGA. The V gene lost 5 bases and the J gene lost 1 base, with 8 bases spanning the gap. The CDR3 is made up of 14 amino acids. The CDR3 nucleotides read TGTGCCAGCAGCCTGCACGGGAACACCGGGGAGCTGTTTTTT. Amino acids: CASSLHGNTGELFF.

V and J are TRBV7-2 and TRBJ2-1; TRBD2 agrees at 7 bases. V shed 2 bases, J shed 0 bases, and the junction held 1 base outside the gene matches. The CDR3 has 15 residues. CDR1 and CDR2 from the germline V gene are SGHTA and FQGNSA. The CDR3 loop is CASSLSGISYNEQFF. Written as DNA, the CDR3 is TGTGCCAGCAGCTTAAGCGGGATCTCCTACAATGAGCAGTTCTTC. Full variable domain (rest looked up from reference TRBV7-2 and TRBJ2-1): GAGVSQSPSNKVTEKGKDVELRCDPISGHTALYWYRQSLGQGLEFLIYFQGNSAPDKSGLPSDRFSAERTGGSVSTLTIQRTQQEDSAVYLCASSLSGISYNEQFFGPGTRLTVL.

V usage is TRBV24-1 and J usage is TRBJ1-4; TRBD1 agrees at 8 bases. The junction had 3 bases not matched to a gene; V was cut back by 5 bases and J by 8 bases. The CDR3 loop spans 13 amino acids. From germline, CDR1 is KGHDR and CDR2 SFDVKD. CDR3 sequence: CATSGGDREKLFF. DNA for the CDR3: TGTGCCACCAGTGGGGGGGACAGGGAAAAACTGTTTTTT.

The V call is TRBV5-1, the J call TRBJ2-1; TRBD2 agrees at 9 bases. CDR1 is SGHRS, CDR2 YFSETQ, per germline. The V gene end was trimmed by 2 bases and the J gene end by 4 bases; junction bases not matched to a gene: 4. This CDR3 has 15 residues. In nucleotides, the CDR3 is TGCGCCAGCAGCTTAACTAGCGGGCTATACAATGAGCAGTTCTTC. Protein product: CASSLTSGLYNEQFF.

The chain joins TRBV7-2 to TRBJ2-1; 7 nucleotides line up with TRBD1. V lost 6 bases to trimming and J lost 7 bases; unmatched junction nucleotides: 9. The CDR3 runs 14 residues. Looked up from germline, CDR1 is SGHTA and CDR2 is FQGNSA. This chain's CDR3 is CASSLRQGRNEQFF. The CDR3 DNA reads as TGTGCCAGCAGTCTCCGACAGGGACGAAATGAGCAGTTCTTC.

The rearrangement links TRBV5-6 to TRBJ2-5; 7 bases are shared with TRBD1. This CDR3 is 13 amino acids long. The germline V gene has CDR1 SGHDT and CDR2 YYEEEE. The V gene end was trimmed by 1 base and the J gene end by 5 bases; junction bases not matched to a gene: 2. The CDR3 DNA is TGTGCCAGCAGCTTGTCCAGGGGGGAGACCCAGTACTTC. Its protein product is CASSLSRGETQYF.

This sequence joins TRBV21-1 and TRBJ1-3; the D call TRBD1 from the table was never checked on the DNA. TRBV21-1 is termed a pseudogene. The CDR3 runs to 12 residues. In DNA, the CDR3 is TGTGCCAGTAGGGGATCTGGAAACACCATATATTTT. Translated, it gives CASRGSGNTIYF.

CDR3 DNA sequence: TGTGCCACCAGTGATTCCGGCGGCAGGGGGCTGACTGAAGCTTTCTTT. Translation gives CATSDSGGRGLTEAFF. The chain recombines TRBV24-1 with TRBJ1-1; 8 nucleotides line up with TRBD1. The CDR3 has 16 residues. Germline V lookup: CDR1 KGHDR, CDR2 SFDVKD. The junction had 9 bases not matched to a gene; V was cut back by 2 bases and J by 5 bases.

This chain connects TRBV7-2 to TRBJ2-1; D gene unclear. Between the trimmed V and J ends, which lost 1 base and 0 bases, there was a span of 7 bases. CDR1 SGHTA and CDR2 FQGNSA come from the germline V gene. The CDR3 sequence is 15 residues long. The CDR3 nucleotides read TGTGCCAGCAGCTTAGGAGAGAGCTCCTACAATGAGCAGTTCTTC. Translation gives CASSLGESSYNEQFF.

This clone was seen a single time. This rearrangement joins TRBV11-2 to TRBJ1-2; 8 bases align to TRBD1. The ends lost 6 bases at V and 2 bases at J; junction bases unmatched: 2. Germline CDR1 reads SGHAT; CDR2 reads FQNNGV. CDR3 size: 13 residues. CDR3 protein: CASSRQGNYGYTF. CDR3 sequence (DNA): TGTGCCAGCAGTAGACAGGGGAACTATGGCTACACCTTC.

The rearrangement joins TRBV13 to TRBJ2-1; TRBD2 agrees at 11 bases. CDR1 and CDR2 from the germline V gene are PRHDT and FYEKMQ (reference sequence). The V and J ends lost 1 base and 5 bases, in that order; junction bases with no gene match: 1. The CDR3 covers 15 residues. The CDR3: CASSLVAGGNNEQFF. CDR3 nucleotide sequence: TGTGCCAGCAGCTTAGTAGCGGGAGGGAACAATGAGCAGTTCTTC.

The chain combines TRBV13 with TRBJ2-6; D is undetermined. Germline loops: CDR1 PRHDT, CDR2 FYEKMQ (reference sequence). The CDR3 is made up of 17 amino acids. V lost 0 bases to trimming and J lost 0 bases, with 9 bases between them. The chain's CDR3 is CASSLGQLSSGANVLTF. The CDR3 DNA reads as TGTGCCAGCAGCTTAGGGCAGCTGAGCTCTGGGGCCAACGTCCTGACTTTC.

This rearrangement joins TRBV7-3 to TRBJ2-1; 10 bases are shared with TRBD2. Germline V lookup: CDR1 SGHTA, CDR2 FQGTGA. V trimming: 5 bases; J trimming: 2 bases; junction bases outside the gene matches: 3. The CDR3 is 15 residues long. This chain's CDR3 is CASSPSGGAYNEQFF. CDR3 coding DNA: TGTGCCAGCAGCCCGAGCGGGGGGGCCTACAATGAGCAGTTCTTC.

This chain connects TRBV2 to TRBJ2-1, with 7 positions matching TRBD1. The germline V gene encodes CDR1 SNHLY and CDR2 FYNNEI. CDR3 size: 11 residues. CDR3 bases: TGTGCGGAGACAGGGTACAATGAGCAGTTCTTC. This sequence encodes CAETGYNEQFF.

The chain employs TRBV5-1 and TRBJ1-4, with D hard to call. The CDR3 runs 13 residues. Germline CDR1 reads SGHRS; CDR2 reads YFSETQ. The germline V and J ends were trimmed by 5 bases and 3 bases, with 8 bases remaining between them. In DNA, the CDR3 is TGCGCCAGCAGTAAGGCGGCTAATGAAAAACTGTTTTTT. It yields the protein CASSKAANEKLFF.

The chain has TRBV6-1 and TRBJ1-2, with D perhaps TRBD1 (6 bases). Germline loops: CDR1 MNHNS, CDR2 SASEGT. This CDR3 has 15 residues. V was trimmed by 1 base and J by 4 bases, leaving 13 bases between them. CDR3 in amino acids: CASSEELGAGYGYTF. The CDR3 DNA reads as TGTGCCAGCAGTGAAGAATTGGGGGCTGGCTATGGCTACACCTTC.

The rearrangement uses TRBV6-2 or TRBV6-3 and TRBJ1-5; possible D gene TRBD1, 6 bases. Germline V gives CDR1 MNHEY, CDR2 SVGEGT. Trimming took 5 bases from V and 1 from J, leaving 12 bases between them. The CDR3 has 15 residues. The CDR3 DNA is TGTGCCAGCAGTCTTCAGGGGCACAGCAATCAGCCCCAGCATTTT. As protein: CASSLQGHSNQPQHF.

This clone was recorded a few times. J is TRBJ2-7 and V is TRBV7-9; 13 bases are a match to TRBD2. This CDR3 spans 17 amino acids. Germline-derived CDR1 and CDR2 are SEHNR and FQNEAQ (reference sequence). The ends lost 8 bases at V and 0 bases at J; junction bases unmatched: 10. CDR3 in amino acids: CASSTTSGRSSSYEQYF. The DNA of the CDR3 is TGTGCCAGCTCTACGACTAGCGGGAGGTCCAGCTCCTACGAGCAGTACTTC.